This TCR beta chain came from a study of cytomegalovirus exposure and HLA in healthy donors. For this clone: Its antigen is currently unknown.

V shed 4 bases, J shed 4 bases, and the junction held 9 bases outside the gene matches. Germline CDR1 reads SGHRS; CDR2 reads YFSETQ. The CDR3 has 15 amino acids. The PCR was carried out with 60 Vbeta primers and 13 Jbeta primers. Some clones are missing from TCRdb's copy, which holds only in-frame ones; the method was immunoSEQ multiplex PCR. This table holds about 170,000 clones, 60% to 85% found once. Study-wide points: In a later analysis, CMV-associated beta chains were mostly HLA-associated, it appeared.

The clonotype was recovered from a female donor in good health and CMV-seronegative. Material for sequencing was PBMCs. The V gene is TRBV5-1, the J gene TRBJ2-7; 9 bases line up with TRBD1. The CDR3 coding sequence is TGCGCCAGCAGCGGGGGGCGCGGACAGGGGTACGAGCAGTACTTC. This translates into CASSGGRGQGYEQYF. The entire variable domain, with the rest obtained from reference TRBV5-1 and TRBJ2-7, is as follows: KAGVTQTPRYLIKTRGQQVTLSCSPISGHRSVSWYQQTPGQGLQFLFEYFSETQRNKGNFPGRFSGRQFSNSRSEMNVSTLELGDSALYLCASSGGRGQGYEQYFGPGTRLTVT.